This T cell receptor (beta chain) originates from a study of blood T cell repertoires in COVID-19. The wider study: Samples of COVID-19 (acute and convalescent) were obtained from the United States, Italy and Spain.

Method: immunoSEQ multiplex PCR; TCRdb's copy keeps in-frame clones and lacks some. The table shows under 200,000 clones, with about 88% occurring only once. This CDR3 is 16 amino acids long. Germline V gives CDR1 LGHDT, CDR2 YNNKEL (reference sequence). V dropped 0 bases and J dropped 7 bases, with 16 bases sitting between them. The V and J genes are TRBV3-1 (or the pseudogene TRBV3-2) and TRBJ1-3; no clear D gene. The sample consisted of peripheral blood. This sequence was found in a woman in her forties or fifties with COVID-19, enrolled during active disease. For the CDR3, the DNA is TGTGCCAGCAGCCAAGATACAACCGCTCGAGGGAACACCATATATTTT. As protein: CASSQDTTARGNTIYF.